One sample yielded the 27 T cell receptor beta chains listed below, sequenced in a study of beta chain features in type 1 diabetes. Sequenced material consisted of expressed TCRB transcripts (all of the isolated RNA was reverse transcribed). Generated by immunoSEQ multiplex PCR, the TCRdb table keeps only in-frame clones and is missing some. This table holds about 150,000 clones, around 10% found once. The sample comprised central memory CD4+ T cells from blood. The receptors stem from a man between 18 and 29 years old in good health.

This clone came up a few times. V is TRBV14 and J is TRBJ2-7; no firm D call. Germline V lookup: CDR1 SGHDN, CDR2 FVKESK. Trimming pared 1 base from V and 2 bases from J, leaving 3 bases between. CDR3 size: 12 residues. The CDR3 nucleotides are TGTGCCAGCAGCCAAGGTGCCTACGAGCAGTACTTC. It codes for CASSQGAYEQYF. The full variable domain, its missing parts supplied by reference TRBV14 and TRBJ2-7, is EAGVTQFPSHSVIEKGQTVTLRCDPISGHDNLYWYRRVMGKEIKFLLHFVKESKQDESGMPNNRFLAERTGGTYSTLKVQPAELEDSGVYFCASSQGAYEQYFGPGTRLTVT.

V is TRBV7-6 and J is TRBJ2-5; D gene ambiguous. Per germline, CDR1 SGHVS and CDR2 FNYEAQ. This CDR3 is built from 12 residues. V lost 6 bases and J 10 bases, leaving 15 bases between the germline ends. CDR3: CASSPVSEVQYF. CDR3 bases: TGTGCCAGCAGTCCGGTCAGCGAGGTCCAGTACTTC.

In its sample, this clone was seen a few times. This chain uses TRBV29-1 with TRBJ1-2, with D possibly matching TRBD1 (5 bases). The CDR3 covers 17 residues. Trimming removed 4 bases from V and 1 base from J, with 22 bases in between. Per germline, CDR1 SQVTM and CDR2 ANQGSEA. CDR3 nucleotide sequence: TGCAGCGTTGGAAGTGGCAGGGACCCGTCAAGTAACTATGGCTACACCTTC. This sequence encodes CSVGSGRDPSSNYGYTF.

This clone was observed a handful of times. The CDR3 region has the DNA TGTGCCAGCAGTCCACACGCCGGGACAGTAAAAGGGGAGATTTTTTTT. Residues: CASSPHAGTVKGEIFF. This rearrangement joins TRBV7-9 to TRBJ1-4, with 7 bases matching TRBD1. V was pared by 6 bases and J by 17 bases, with 24 bases of the junction left unmatched. The CDR3 has 16 amino acids. The germline V gene encodes CDR1 SEHNR and CDR2 FQNEAQ (reference sequence).

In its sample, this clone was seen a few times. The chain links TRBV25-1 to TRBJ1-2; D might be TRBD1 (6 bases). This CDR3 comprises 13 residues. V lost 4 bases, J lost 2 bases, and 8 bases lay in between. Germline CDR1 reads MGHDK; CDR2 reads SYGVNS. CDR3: CASSVGGNYGYTF. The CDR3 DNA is TGTGCCAGCAGTGTCGGGGGCAACTATGGCTACACCTTC.

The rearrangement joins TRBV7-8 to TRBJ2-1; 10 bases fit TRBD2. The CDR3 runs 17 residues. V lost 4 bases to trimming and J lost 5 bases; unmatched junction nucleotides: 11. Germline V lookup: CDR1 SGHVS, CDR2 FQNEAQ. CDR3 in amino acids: CASSSRTSGSVNNEQFF. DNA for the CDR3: TGTGCCAGCAGCTCGAGGACTAGCGGATCCGTAAACAATGAGCAGTTCTTC.

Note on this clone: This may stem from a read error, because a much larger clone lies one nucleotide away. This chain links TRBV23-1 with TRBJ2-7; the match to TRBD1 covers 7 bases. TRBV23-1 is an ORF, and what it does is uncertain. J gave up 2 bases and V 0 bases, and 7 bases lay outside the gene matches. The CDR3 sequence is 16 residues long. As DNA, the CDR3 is TGCGCCAGCAGTCAATCGGGCTGGGGACAGACCTACGAGCAGTACTTC. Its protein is CASSQSGWGQTYEQYF.

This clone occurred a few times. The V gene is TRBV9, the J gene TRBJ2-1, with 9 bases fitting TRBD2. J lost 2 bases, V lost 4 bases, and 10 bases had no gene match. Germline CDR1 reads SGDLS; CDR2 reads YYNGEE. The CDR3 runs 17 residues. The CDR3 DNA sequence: TGTGCCAGCAGCCTCGAAATACTAGCGGGTGCCTACAATGAGCAGTTCTTC. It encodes CASSLEILAGAYNEQFF.

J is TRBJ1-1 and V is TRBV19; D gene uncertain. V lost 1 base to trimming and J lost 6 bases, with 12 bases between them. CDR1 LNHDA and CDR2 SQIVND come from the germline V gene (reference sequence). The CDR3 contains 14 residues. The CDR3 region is CASSIVRPEAEAFF. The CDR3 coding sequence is TGTGCCAGTAGTATAGTAAGGCCTGAGGCTGAAGCTTTCTTT.

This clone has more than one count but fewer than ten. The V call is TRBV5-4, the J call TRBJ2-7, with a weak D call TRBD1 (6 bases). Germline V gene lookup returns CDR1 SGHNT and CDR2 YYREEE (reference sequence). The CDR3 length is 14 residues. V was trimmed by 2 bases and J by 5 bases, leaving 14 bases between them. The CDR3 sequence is CASSFHQGFNEQYF. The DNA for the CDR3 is TGTGCCAGCAGCTTTCATCAGGGGTTCAACGAGCAGTACTTC. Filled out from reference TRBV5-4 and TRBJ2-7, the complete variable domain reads ETGVTQSPTHLIKTRGQQVTLRCSSQSGHNTVSWYQQALGQGPQFIFQYYREEENGRGNFPPRFSGLQFPNYSSELNVNALELDDSALYLCASSFHQGFNEQYFGPGTRLTVT.

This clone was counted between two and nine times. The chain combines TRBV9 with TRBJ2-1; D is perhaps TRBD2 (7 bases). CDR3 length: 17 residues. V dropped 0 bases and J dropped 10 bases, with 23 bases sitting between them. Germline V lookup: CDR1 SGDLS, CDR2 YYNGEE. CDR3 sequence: CASSVAQGAGIGKEQFF. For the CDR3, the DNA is TGTGCCAGCAGCGTAGCACAGGGAGCGGGAATAGGGAAGGAGCAGTTCTTC. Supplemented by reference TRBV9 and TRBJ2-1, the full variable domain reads DSGVTQTPKHLITATGQRVTLRCSPRSGDLSVYWYQQSLDQGLQFLIQYYNGEERAKGNILERFSAQQFPDLHSELNLSSLELGDSALYFCASSVAQGAGIGKEQFFGPGTRLTVL.

The chain's CDR3 is CASSRGQMNTDTQYF. The CDR3 nucleotides read TGTGCCAGCAGCCGGGGGCAGATGAACACAGATACGCAGTATTTT. The rearrangement links TRBV5-4 to TRBJ2-3, with D perhaps matching TRBD1 or TRBD2 (6 bases each). V was trimmed by 4 bases and J by 2 bases, leaving 14 bases between them. The length of the CDR3 is 15 residues. Germline-derived CDR1 and CDR2 are SGHNT and YYREEE (reference sequence).

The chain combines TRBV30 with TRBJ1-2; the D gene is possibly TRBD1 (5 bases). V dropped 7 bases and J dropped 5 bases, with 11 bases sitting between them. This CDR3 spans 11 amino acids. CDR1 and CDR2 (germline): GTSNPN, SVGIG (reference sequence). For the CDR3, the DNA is TGTGCCTTAGGTGGGGGTTATGGCTACACCTTC. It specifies CALGGGYGYTF.

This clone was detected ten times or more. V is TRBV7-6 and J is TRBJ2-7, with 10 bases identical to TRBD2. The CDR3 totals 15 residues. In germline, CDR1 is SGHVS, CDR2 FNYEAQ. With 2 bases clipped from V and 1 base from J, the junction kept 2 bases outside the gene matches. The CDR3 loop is CASSLLAGESYEQYF. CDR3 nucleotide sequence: TGTGCCAGCAGCTTACTAGCGGGGGAGTCCTACGAGCAGTACTTC.

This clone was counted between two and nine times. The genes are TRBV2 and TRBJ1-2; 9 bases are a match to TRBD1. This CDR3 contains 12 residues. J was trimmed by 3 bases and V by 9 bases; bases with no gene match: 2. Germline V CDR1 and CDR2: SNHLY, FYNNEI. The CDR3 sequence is CARTGGHYGYTF. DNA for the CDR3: TGTGCCAGAACAGGGGGCCACTATGGCTACACCTTC.

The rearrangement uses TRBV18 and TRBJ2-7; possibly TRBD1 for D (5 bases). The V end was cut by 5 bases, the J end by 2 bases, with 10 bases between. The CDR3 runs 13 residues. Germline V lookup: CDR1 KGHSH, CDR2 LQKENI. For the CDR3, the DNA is TGTGCCAGCTCAATCCAGGGAACCTACGAGCAGTACTTC. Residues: CASSIQGTYEQYF. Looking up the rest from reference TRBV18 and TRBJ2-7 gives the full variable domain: NAGVMQNPRHLVRRRGQEARLRCSPMKGHSHVYWYRQLPEEGLKFMVYLQKENIIDESGMPKERFSAEFPKEGPSILRIQQVVRGDSAAYFCASSIQGTYEQYFGPGTRLTVT.

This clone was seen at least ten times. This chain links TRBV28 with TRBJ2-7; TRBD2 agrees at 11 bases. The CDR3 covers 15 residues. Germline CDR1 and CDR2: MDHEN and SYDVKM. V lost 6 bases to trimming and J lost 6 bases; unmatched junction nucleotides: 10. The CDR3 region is CASRISGRAPREQYF. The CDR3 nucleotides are TGTGCCAGCAGAATTAGCGGGAGGGCCCCCCGCGAGCAGTACTTC.

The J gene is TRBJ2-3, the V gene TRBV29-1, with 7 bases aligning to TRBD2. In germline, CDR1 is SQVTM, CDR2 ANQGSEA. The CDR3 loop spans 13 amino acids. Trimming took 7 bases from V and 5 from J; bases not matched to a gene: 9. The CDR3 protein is CSAGLVGGDTQYF. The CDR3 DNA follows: TGCAGCGCCGGACTAGTGGGGGGAGATACGCAGTATTTT.

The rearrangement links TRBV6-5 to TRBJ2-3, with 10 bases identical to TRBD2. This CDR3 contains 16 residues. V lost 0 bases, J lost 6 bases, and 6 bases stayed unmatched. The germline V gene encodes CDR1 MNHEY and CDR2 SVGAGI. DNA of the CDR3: TGTGCCAGCAGTTACTCCCCTAGCGGGAGCTCTGATACGCAGTATTTT. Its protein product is CASSYSPSGSSDTQYF.

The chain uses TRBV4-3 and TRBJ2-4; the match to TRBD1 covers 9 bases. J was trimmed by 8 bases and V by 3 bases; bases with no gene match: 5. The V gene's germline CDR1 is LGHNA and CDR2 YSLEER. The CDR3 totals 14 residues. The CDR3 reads CASSQFRDRDIQYF. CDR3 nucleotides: TGCGCCAGCAGCCAGTTCCGGGACAGGGACATTCAGTACTTC.

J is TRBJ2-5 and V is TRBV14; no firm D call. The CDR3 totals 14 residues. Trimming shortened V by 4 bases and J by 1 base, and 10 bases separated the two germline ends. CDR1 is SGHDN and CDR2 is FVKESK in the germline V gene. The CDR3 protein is CASSRSTLQETQYF. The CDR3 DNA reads TGTGCCAGCAGCCGCTCAACCCTCCAAGAGACCCAGTACTTC.

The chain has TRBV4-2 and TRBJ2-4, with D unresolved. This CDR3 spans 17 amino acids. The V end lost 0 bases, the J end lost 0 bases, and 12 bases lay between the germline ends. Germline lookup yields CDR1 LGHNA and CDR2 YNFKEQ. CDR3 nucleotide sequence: TGTGCCAGCAGCCAAGATTGGCAGAGACTAGCCAAAAACATTCAGTACTTC. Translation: CASSQDWQRLAKNIQYF.

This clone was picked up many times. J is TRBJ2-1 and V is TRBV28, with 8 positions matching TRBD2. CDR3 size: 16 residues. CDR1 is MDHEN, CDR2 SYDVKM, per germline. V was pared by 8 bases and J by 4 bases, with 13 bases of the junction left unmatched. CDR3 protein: CASGEYGTRLYNEQFF. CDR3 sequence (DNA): TGTGCCAGCGGTGAATACGGGACTAGGTTGTACAATGAGCAGTTCTTC.

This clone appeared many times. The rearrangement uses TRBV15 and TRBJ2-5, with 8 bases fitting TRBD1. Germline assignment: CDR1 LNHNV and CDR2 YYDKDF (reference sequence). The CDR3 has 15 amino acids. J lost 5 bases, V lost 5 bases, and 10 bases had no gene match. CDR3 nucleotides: TGTGCCACCAGCGGACCCAGGACAGGGCGGGAGACCCAGTACTTC. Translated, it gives CATSGPRTGRETQYF.

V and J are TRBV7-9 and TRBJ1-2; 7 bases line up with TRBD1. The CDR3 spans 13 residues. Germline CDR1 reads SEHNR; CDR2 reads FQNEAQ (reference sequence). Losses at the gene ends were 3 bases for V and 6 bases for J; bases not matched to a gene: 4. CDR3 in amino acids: CASSFGTVNGYTF. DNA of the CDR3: TGTGCCAGCAGCTTCGGGACAGTGAATGGCTACACCTTC.

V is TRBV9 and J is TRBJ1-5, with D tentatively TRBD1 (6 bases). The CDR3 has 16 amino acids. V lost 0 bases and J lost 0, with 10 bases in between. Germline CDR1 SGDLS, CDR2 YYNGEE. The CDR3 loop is CASSVDPGVSNQPQHF. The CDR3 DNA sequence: TGTGCCAGCAGCGTAGATCCAGGGGTTAGCAATCAGCCCCAGCATTTT. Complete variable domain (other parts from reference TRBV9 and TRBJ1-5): DSGVTQTPKHLITATGQRVTLRCSPRSGDLSVYWYQQSLDQGLQFLIQYYNGEERAKGNILERFSAQQFPDLHSELNLSSLELGDSALYFCASSVDPGVSNQPQHFGDGTRLSIL.

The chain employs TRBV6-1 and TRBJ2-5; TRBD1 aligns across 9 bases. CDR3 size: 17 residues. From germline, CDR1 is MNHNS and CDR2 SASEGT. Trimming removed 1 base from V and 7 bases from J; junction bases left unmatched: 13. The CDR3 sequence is CASSEVHFGQGKGTQYF. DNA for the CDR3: TGTGCCAGCAGTGAAGTACATTTCGGACAGGGGAAGGGGACCCAGTACTTC.